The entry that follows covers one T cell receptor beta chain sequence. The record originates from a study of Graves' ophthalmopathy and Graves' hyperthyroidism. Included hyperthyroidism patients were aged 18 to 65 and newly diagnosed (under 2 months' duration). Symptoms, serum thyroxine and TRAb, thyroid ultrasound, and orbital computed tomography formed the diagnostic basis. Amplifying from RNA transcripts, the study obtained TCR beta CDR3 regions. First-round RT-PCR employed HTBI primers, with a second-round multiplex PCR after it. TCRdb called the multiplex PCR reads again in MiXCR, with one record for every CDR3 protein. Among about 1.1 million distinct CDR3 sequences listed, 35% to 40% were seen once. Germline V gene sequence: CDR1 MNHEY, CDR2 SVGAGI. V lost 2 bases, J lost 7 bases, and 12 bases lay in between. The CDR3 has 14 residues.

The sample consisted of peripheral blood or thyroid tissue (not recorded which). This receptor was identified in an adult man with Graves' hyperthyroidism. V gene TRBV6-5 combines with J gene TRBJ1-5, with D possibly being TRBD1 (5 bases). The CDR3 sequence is CASSYRGSEQPQHF. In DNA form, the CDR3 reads TGTGCCAGCAGTTACAGGGGATCAGAACAGCCCCAGCATTTT.